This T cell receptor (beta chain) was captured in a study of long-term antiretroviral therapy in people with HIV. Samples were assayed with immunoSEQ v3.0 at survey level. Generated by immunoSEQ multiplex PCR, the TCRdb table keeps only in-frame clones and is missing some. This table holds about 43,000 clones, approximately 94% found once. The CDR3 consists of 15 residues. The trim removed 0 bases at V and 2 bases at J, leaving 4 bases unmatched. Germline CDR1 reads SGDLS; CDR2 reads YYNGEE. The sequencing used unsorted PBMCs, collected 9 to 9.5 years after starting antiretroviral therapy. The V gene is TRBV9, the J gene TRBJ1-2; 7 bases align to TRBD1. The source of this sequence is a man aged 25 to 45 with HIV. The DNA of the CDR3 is TGTGCCAGCAGCGTAGAGGCAGGGGGGAACTATGGCTACACCTTC. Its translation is CASSVEAGGNYGYTF.